These T cell receptor beta chains were read from a single sample in a study of CD4 and CD8 cells across lung adenocarcinoma regions. MiXCR, run by TCRdb on the PCR reads, gives a single entry per CDR3 protein. The sample has 14,000 or so distinct CDR3 sequences; 35% to 55% are singletons. The sample taken for sequencing was CD4+ T cells from the center of a lung tumor. These receptors were collected from a male donor with lung adenocarcinoma. The CD4 and CD8 labels of this study may be unreliable. CDR3s leave out the opening cysteine and the closing phenylalanine or tryptophan. The D gene is left open where the match is weak.

v_call: TRBV4-1; d_call: TRBD2; cdr3_aa: ASSQDFLAGITDTQY
v_call: TRBV6-1; d_call: TRBD2; cdr3_aa: ASSSGGGDGDTQY
v_call: TRBV6-1; d_call: .; cdr3_aa: ASNRVLQETQY
v_call: TRBV7-2; d_call: TRBD2; cdr3_aa: ASSLRVTSGRFYNEQY
v_call: TRBV27; d_call: .; cdr3_aa: ASSPGTNTQY
v_call: TRBV6-1; d_call: .; cdr3_aa: ASSRTYAQDAQY
v_call: TRBV6-8; d_call: .; cdr3_aa: ASRPTRFAKNIQY
v_call: TRBV6-5; d_call: TRBD2; cdr3_aa: ASSSSGGYNEQF
v_call: TRBV4-3; d_call: .; cdr3_aa: ASSQDIQAGASYNEQF
v_call: TRBV30; d_call: TRBD2; cdr3_aa: ACNPLAGRGTETQY
v_call: TRBV27; d_call: .; cdr3_aa: ASSSRPPDTQY